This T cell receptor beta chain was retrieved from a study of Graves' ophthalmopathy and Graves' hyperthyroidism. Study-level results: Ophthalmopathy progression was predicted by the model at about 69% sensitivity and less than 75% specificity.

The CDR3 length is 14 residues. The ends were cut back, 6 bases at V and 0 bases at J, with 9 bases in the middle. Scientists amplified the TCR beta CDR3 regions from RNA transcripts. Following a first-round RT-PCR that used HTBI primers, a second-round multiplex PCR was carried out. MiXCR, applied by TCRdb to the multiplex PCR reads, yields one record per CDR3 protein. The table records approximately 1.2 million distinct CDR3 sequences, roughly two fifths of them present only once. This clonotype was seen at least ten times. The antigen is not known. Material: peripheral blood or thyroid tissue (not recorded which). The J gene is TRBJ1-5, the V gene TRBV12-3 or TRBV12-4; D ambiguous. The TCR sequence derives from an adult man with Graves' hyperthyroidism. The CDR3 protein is CASRPGNSNQPQHF. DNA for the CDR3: TGTGCCAGCAGGCCGGGCAATAGCAATCAGCCCCAGCATTTT.